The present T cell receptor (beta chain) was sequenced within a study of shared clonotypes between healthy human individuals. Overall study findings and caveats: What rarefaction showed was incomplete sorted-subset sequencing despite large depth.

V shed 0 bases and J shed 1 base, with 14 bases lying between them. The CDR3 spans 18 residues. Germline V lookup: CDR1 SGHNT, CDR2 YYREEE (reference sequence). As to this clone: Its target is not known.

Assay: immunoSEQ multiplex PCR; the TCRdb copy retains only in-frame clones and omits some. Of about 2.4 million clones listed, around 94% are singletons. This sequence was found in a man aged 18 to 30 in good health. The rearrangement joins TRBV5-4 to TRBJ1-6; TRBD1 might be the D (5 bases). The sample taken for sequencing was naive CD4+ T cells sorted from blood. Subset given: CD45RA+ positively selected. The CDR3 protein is CASSLALAAGSYNSPLHF. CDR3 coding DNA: TGTGCCAGCAGCTTGGCCTTAGCGGCAGGGTCCTATAATTCACCCCTCCACTTT.